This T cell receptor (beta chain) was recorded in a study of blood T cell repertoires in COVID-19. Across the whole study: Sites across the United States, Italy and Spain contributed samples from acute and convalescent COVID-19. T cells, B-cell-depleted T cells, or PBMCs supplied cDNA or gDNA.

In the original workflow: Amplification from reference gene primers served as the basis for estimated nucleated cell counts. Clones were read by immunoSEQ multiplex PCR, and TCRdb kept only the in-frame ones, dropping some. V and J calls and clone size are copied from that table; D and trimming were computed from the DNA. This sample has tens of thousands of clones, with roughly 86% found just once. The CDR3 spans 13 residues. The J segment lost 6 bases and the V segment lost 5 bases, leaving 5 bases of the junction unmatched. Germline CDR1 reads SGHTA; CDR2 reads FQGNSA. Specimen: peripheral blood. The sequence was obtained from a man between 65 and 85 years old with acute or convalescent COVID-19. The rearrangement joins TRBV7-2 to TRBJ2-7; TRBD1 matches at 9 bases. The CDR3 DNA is TGTGCCAGCAGCACCGGGACAGGGTCCGAGCAGTACTTC. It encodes CASSTGTGSEQYF.